The 30 T cell receptor beta chains reported below all come from one sample, sequenced in a study of HIV-infected patients and healthy controls. Around 500 ng RNA was reverse transcribed with alpha and beta constant-region primers. Using multiplexing indices, alpha and beta chain libraries were generated apart by chain-specific third strand synthesis. Using its own MiXCR run on the 5' RACE reads, TCRdb lists one record per CDR3 protein. The sample records 10,000 to 11,000 distinct CDR3 sequences, 5.5% to 7% being singletons. Antiretroviral therapy had run roughly three months, about 14 weeks, before follow-up blood collection. The repertoire came from unfractionated whole blood and reflected all unsorted peripheral T cells. This specimen consisted of blood, obtained during antiretroviral therapy. Source of these receptors: an adult with HIV infection. The donor label of this sample is uncertain.

This rearrangement joins TRBV29-1 to TRBJ2-7; D possibly corresponds to TRBD1 (7 bases). Germline V gene data show CDR1 as SQVTM and CDR2 as ANQGSEA. V was trimmed by 8 bases and J by 3 bases, leaving 17 bases between them. This CDR3 has 13 residues. The CDR3, as DNA: TGCAGCATCCGGGGGACAGAATACTACGAGCAGTACTTC. Its protein product is CSIRGTEYYEQYF.

This chain links TRBV11-2 with TRBJ2-3; D may correspond to TRBD1 or TRBD2 (5 bases each). CDR1 is SGHAT and CDR2 is FQNNGV in the germline V gene. V lost 1 base and J 2 bases, leaving 10 bases between the germline ends. The CDR3 totals 15 residues. This CDR3 reads CASSLVQDFTDTQYF. CDR3 bases: TGTGCCAGCAGCTTAGTACAGGACTTCACAGATACGCAGTATTTT.

By proportion, this clonotype is medium-sized. The chain carries TRBV29-1 and TRBJ1-2; unclear D gene. The germline gives CDR1 SQVTM, CDR2 ANQGSEA. The CDR3 is 15 amino acids. The ends were cut back, 3 bases at V and 7 bases at J, with 21 bases in the middle. In DNA form, the CDR3 reads TGCAGCGTTGAGTTCAACCGGGCCCTTGGAACTGGCTACACCTTC. The encoded protein is CSVEFNRALGTGYTF.

The V and J genes are TRBV6-1 and TRBJ2-3, with D hard to call. Trimming took 7 bases from V and 2 from J, leaving 7 bases between them. CDR3 size: 12 residues. From germline, CDR1 is MNHNS and CDR2 SASEGT. The CDR3 loop is CASTSPTDTQYF. CDR3 in DNA: TGTGCCAGCACCAGCCCCACAGATACGCAGTATTTT.

The V call is TRBV3-1, the J call TRBJ2-7; TRBD2 agrees at 8 bases. V gave up 4 bases and J gave up 3 bases; unmatched junction bases: 8. The CDR3 totals 15 residues. CDR1 is LGHDT, CDR2 YNNKEL, per germline (reference sequence). Here the CDR3 reads CASSPERGPDYEQYF. The CDR3 nucleotides read TGTGCCAGCAGCCCGGAGCGGGGGCCAGACTACGAGCAGTACTTC.

This clonotype was found many times. The CDR3 DNA reads as TGTGCCAGCAGCCCCAGTCACGCCGGGGAGCTGTTTTTT. Amino acids: CASSPSHAGELFF. The V gene is TRBV7-7, the J gene TRBJ2-2; D unresolved. Deletions cut 5 bases from V and 6 bases from J, with 10 bases between. CDR1 SSHAT and CDR2 FNYEAQ come from the germline V gene (reference sequence). This CDR3 is 13 amino acids long.

This clonotype appeared many times. This chain joins TRBV20-1 and TRBJ2-7, with 8 bases lining up with TRBD1. V lost 0 bases to trimming and J lost 2 bases; unmatched junction nucleotides: 6. The CDR3 is made up of 15 amino acids. Germline V gene lookup returns CDR1 DFQATT and CDR2 SNEGSKA (reference sequence). DNA of the CDR3: TGCAGTGCTAGAGACGAGACAGGGGCACCCTACGAGCAGTACTTC. Translating it yields CSARDETGAPYEQYF.

This clonotype has at least ten counts. V and J are TRBV6-2 or TRBV6-3 and TRBJ2-7; 15 nucleotides align to TRBD2. Losses at the gene ends were 4 bases for V and 0 bases for J; bases not matched to a gene: 13. The CDR3 is 20 residues long. CDR1 and CDR2 from the germline V gene are MNHEY and SVGEGT. For the CDR3, the DNA is TGTGCCAGCAGTTTTAACTCCGGGACTAGCGGGAGGCCTGGCTCCTACGAGCAGTACTTC. It codes for CASSFNSGTSGRPGSYEQYF.

The sample holds many counts of this clonotype. The rearrangement links TRBV5-4 to TRBJ2-3; a weak D match, TRBD1 (5 bases). Trimming removed 6 bases at V and 4 bases at J, with 18 bases between. CDR3 length: 15 residues. Germline V gene data show CDR1 as SGHNT and CDR2 as YYREEE (reference sequence). CDR3 in DNA: TGTGCCAGCATCCAGGGTGGGGCAACACCAGATACGCAGTATTTT. It yields the protein CASIQGGATPDTQYF.

The genes are TRBV24-1 and TRBJ2-1; 8 positions agree with TRBD2. Germline trimming cut 5 bases from V and 8 bases from J; bases unmatched to any gene: 10. Germline assignment: CDR1 KGHDR and CDR2 SFDVKD. The CDR3 is 15 residues long. Here the CDR3 reads CATSVTGTRRDEQFF. The DNA for the CDR3 is TGTGCCACCAGTGTTACCGGGACTAGAAGGGATGAGCAGTTCTTC.

This clonotype is classed as medium-sized (0.01 to 0.1%). This chain connects TRBV6-5 to TRBJ1-1; D uncertain. The CDR3 extends over 12 amino acids. The V gene's germline CDR1 is MNHEY and CDR2 SVGAGI. Trimming stripped 4 bases from V and 1 base from J, with 4 bases between. In DNA form, the CDR3 reads TGTGCCAGCAGTTCTAGGAACACTGAAGCTTTCTTT. Translated: CASSSRNTEAFF.

This clonotype was counted many times. The chain recombines TRBV7-2 with TRBJ2-5, with D perhaps matching TRBD1 (6 bases). Trimming left V 5 bases short and J 4 bases short, with 17 bases between. Germline loops: CDR1 SGHTA, CDR2 FQGNSA. The CDR3 has 15 residues. The CDR3: CASSLQDRKGETQYF. The CDR3, as DNA: TGTGCCAGCAGCCTACAAGACAGGAAGGGAGAGACCCAGTACTTC.

Within the sample, this clonotype is medium-sized. The chain links TRBV4-1 to TRBJ2-7, with 9 bases fitting TRBD2. Germline V gene data show CDR1 as MGHRA and CDR2 as YSYEKL. V was clipped by 2 bases and J by 3 bases; unmatched bases: 5. The CDR3 consists of 15 residues. The CDR3 sequence is CASSQLAGALYEQYF. In DNA, the CDR3 is TGCGCCAGCAGCCAATTAGCGGGGGCTCTCTACGAGCAGTACTTC.

This clonotype has just a few counts. V is TRBV2 and J is TRBJ2-3; D ambiguous. There are 16 residues in the CDR3. CDR1 SNHLY and CDR2 FYNNEI come from the germline V gene. V lost 1 base and J 2 bases, leaving 13 bases between the germline ends. CDR3 DNA sequence: TGTGCCAGCAGTGAAGTGGACGAGCCCTTCACAGATACGCAGTATTTT. The encoded protein is CASSEVDEPFTDTQYF.

This clonotype was found many times. J is TRBJ1-2 and V is TRBV19; D call uncertain. The germline V gene has CDR1 LNHDA and CDR2 SQIVND (reference sequence). This CDR3 has 16 residues. Trimming left V 3 bases short and J 7 bases short, with 21 bases between. This CDR3 is CASSINWDPRGTGYTF. The CDR3 DNA follows: TGTGCCAGTAGTATTAATTGGGATCCCCGAGGCACTGGCTACACCTTC. Full variable domain (missing parts from reference TRBV19 and TRBJ1-2): DGGITQSPKYLFRKEGQNVTLSCEQNLNHDAMYWYRQDPGQGLRLIYYSQIVNDFQKGDIAEGYSVSREKKESFPLTVTSAQKNPTAFYLCASSINWDPRGTGYTFGSGTRLTVV.

This clonotype was seen ten or more times. The J gene is TRBJ2-7, the V gene TRBV29-1; D is possibly TRBD2 (5 bases). Trimming removed 0 bases at V and 3 bases at J, with 15 bases between. This CDR3 spans 15 amino acids. Germline values: CDR1 SQVTM, CDR2 ANQGSEA. The CDR3 loop is CSVEEDASNDYEQYF. CDR3 DNA sequence: TGCAGCGTTGAAGAGGATGCTAGCAATGACTACGAGCAGTACTTC.

This clonotype qualifies as medium-sized. This chain links TRBV9 with TRBJ1-1, with 7 bases fitting TRBD1. CDR3 size: 15 residues. Germline V gene data show CDR1 as SGDLS and CDR2 as YYNGEE. V dropped 4 bases and J dropped 0; count of bases not matched to a gene: 6. The CDR3 DNA reads TGTGCCAGCAGCCCCCGACAGGGACTGAACACTGAAGCTTTCTTT. This sequence encodes CASSPRQGLNTEAFF. The full variable domain, rest sourced from reference TRBV9 and TRBJ1-1, is DSGVTQTPKHLITATGQRVTLRCSPRSGDLSVYWYQQSLDQGLQFLIQYYNGEERAKGNILERFSAQQFPDLHSELNLSSLELGDSALYFCASSPRQGLNTEAFFGQGTRLTVV.

The sample holds many counts of this clonotype. The chain recombines TRBV7-2 with TRBJ2-5, with 12 bases identical to TRBD2. CDR1 is SGHTA and CDR2 is FQGNSA in the germline V gene. The ends lost 1 base at V and 8 bases at J; junction bases unmatched: 2. CDR3 length: 14 amino acids. CDR3 DNA: TGTGCCAGCAGCTTAGGGACTAGCGGGGCAACCCAGTACTTC. Its translation: CASSLGTSGATQYF.

Ten or more counts support this clonotype. The V gene is TRBV6-5, the J gene TRBJ1-1; no firm D call. The CDR3 has 14 amino acids. The germline CDR1 and CDR2 sequences are MNHEY and SVGAGI. Trimming stripped 6 bases from V and 6 bases from J, with 17 bases between. The CDR3 sequence: CASRDLRKSAEAFF. CDR3 coding DNA: TGTGCCAGCAGAGACCTAAGGAAATCCGCTGAAGCTTTCTTT.

This clonotype is classed as medium-sized. This chain uses TRBV6-7 with TRBJ2-4; 11 nucleotides align to TRBD1. TRBV6-7 has ORF status, its function being uncertain. After removal of 9 bases from V and 1 base from J, the junction contained 17 bases not matched to a gene. This CDR3 has 19 residues. CDR3 protein: CARLSGTGGISLAKNIQYF. DNA for the CDR3: TGTGCCAGACTCTCCGGGACAGGGGGTATCTCATTGGCCAAAAACATTCAGTACTTC.

This clonotype was seen at least ten times. A junction end diverges from the germline sequence, so it may reflect a read error. This sequence joins TRBV12-3 or TRBV12-4 and TRBJ2-1, with D perhaps assigned TRBD1 or TRBD2 (6 bases each). The length of the CDR3 is 13 residues. Here the CDR3 reads CASSHRDSPQPPF. In DNA, the CDR3 is TGTGCCAGCAGTCACAGGGACTCCCCGCAACCGCCCTTC.

This chain connects TRBV20-1 to TRBJ1-5; unclear D gene. Trimming shortened V by 4 bases and J by 4 bases, and 8 bases separated the two germline ends. This CDR3 is built from 12 residues. CDR1 DFQATT and CDR2 SNEGSKA come from the germline V gene (reference sequence). Here the CDR3 DNA reads TGCAGTGCTATAAGGGAAAATCAGCCCCAGCATTTT. Translating gives CSAIRENQPQHF.

This clonotype has ten or more counts. V and J are TRBV5-1 and TRBJ1-1, with a tentative D call TRBD1 (6 bases). The CDR3 length is 19 residues. The germline CDR1 and CDR2 sequences are SGHRS and YFSETQ. Trimming cost V 4 bases and J 0 bases, with 25 bases left between them. CDR3 nucleotides: TGCGCCAGCAGCCCTGGCGGCCTAAGAGGGGGATCTATGAACACTGAAGCTTTCTTT. It is translated as CASSPGGLRGGSMNTEAFF.

Only a few counts were recorded for this clonotype. The CDR3 loop reads CASSPGVEQRQFF. For the CDR3, the DNA is TGTGCCAGCAGTCCTGGGGTCGAGCAAAGGCAGTTCTTC. The chain recombines TRBV6-5 with TRBJ2-1; unclear D gene. The ends were cut back, 5 bases at V and 12 bases at J, with 17 bases in the middle. CDR1 is MNHEY and CDR2 is SVGAGI in the germline V gene. The CDR3 consists of 13 residues.

This clonotype rates as medium-sized. The rearrangement links TRBV12-3 or TRBV12-4 to TRBJ2-1; D unclear. CDR3 length equals 13 residues. Trimming stripped 4 bases from V and 7 bases from J, with 11 bases between. The CDR3 DNA follows: TGTGCCAGCAGTTACCAGGACCGGAATGAGCAGTTCTTC. Its translation: CASSYQDRNEQFF.

This clonotype was picked up many times. The chain links TRBV12-3 or TRBV12-4 to TRBJ1-5, with TRBD1 as a possible D gene (6 bases). The V and J ends lost 3 bases and 6 bases respectively, with 18 bases between them. This CDR3 has 16 amino acids. CDR3 loop: CASSFGLPKQGQPQHF. The CDR3 region has the DNA TGTGCCAGCAGTTTCGGGTTACCCAAACAGGGTCAGCCCCAGCATTTT.

This clonotype was seen many times. The J gene is TRBJ2-3, the V gene TRBV30; 9 bases map to TRBD1. Germline V gives CDR1 GTSNPN, CDR2 SVGIG (reference sequence). V trimming: 0 bases; J trimming: 11 bases; junction bases outside the gene matches: 6. The CDR3 has 13 residues. The CDR3 DNA is TGTGCCTGGAGTGTCGGGACAGGGATGGTGCAGTATTTT. Translated, it gives CAWSVGTGMVQYF.

This clonotype was seen many times. The chain employs TRBV2 and TRBJ1-4; no clear D. There are 11 residues in the CDR3. The V end was cut by 8 bases, the J end by 7 bases, with 8 bases between. Germline CDR1 is SNHLY and CDR2 is FYNNEI. This chain's CDR3 is CASPPTEKLFF. The DNA of the CDR3 is TGTGCCAGCCCGCCAACTGAAAAACTGTTTTTT.

The sample holds many counts of this clonotype. The chain uses TRBV12-3 or TRBV12-4 and TRBJ1-2; D remains ambiguous. The CDR3 sequence is 15 residues long. V lost 3 bases and J 7 bases, leaving 18 bases between the germline ends. The DNA of the CDR3 is TGTGCCAGCAGTTTCCGACGGGGTCCCCTATCTGGCTACACCTTC. Amino acid sequence: CASSFRRGPLSGYTF.

By proportion, this clonotype is medium-sized. The chain recombines TRBV10-3 with TRBJ1-1; a possible D gene is TRBD1 (6 bases). V gave up 2 bases and J gave up 8 bases, with 15 bases separating them. Germline V gives CDR1 ENHRY, CDR2 SYGVKD. This CDR3 contains 14 residues. The CDR3 region is CAISEPDRRAEAFF. The CDR3 nucleotides are TGTGCCATCAGTGAGCCCGACAGGCGGGCGGAAGCTTTCTTT.